The rows below give T cell receptor beta chains drawn from one sample of a study of blood T cells in healthy people across ages. TCRdb redid the calling of the 5' RACE reads with MiXCR, one entry per CDR3 protein. The sample includes under 950,000 distinct CDR3 sequences, roughly 20% of them seen just once. Input material: blood. The receptors here all came from a man in his 70s in good health. CDR3s include the opening cysteine and the closing phenylalanine or tryptophan. Fields, in order: clone size, V gene, J gene, D gene, CDR3 protein, CDR3 DNA. A D gene is named only where the DNA matches it firmly. Clone sizes are given selectively: once, few, many, or a class where the clone is expanded.

size: .; V: TRBV7-2; J: TRBJ1-1; D: .; CDR3: CASSRGGFGNTEAFF; DNA: TGTGCCAGCTCCAGAGGGGGGTTCGGGAACACTGAAGCTTTCTTT
size: .; V: TRBV3-1; J: TRBJ2-3; D: TRBD2; CDR3: CASSETSGVGDTQYF; DNA: TGTGCCAGCAGCGAAACTAGCGGGGTTGGCGATACGCAGTATTTT
size: few; V: TRBV14; J: TRBJ2-5; D: .; CDR3: CASSQGGGPFQETQYF; DNA: TGTGCCAGCAGCCAGGGGGGCGGGCCATTTCAAGAGACCCAGTACTTC
size: few; V: TRBV29-1; J: TRBJ2-1; D: .; CDR3: CSVVAGWGSYNEQFF; DNA: TGCAGCGTTGTTGCGGGATGGGGCTCCTACAATGAGCAGTTCTTC
size: few; V: TRBV3-1; J: TRBJ1-6; D: .; CDR3: CASSHLGGNSPLHF; DNA: TGTGCCAGCAGCCATTTAGGGGGAAATTCACCCCTCCACTTT
size: many; V: TRBV29-1; J: TRBJ2-1; D: .; CDR3: CSVLDRPNEQFF; DNA: TGCAGCGTGCTGGACCGACCGAATGAGCAGTTCTTC
size: .; V: TRBV25-1; J: TRBJ1-2; D: .; CDR3: CASSSNPSNYGYTF; DNA: TGTGCCAGCAGCTCGAATCCCTCTAACTATGGCTACACCTTC
size: few; V: TRBV7-2; J: TRBJ2-7; D: .; CDR3: CASSPRWRGEQYF; DNA: TGTGCCAGCAGCCCCAGGTGGAGGGGGGAGCAGTACTTC
size: few; V: TRBV12-3/TRBV12-4; J: TRBJ2-7; D: TRBD2; CDR3: CASRPRGDGSYEQYF; DNA: TGTGCCAGCAGGCCTCGGGGGGACGGGTCCTACGAGCAGTACTTC
size: few; V: TRBV7-2; J: TRBJ2-3; D: TRBD2; CDR3: CAIAGAANTQYF; DNA: TGTGCCATAGCGGGGGCGGCTAATACGCAGTATTTT
size: few; V: TRBV18; J: TRBJ1-4; D: .; CDR3: CASSSGPSEKLFF; DNA: TGTGCCAGCTCATCTGGGCCGTCCGAAAAACTGTTTTTT
size: .; V: TRBV20-1; J: TRBJ2-7; D: .; CDR3: CSAALLRGAGEQYF; DNA: TGCAGTGCCGCTCTCTTACGGGGGGCAGGTGAGCAGTACTTC
size: few; V: TRBV20-1; J: TRBJ2-1; D: TRBD2; CDR3: CSAFSGRATPNEQFF; DNA: TGCAGTGCTTTTAGCGGGAGGGCCACCCCCAATGAGCAGTTCTTC
size: few; V: TRBV6-6; J: TRBJ2-1; D: .; CDR3: CVSGLSGSYNEQFF; DNA: TGTGTCAGCGGTCTAAGTGGCTCCTACAATGAGCAGTTCTTC
size: .; V: TRBV9; J: TRBJ2-7; D: TRBD1; CDR3: CASSGTGVEQYF; DNA: TGTGCCAGCAGCGGGACAGGGGTTGAGCAGTACTTC
size: few; V: TRBV29-1; J: TRBJ2-3; D: TRBD2; CDR3: CSVPPPLLAGVGDTQYF; DNA: TGCAGCGTCCCTCCCCCTCTACTAGCGGGAGTAGGAGATACGCAGTATTTT
size: .; V: TRBV27; J: TRBJ1-5; D: .; CDR3: CASSLSLSDLRAFPQHF; DNA: TGTGCCAGCAGTTTATCTTTATCTGACCTTAGGGCCTTTCCCCAGCATTTT
size: few; V: TRBV12-3/TRBV12-4; J: TRBJ2-7; D: .; CDR3: CASSPRGQREQYF; DNA: TGTGCCAGCAGCCCCCGGGGCCAACGCGAGCAGTACTTC
size: .; V: TRBV29-1; J: TRBJ2-7; D: .; CDR3: CSVGWRDEQYF; DNA: TGCAGCGTTGGTTGGAGGGACGAGCAGTACTTC
size: few; V: TRBV5-8; J: TRBJ2-3; D: .; CDR3: CAGSLAPLARTTTDTQYF; DNA: TGTGCCGGCAGCTTGGCCCCACTAGCTCGAACGACCACAGATACGCAGTATTTT
size: few; V: TRBV2; J: TRBJ1-1; D: .; CDR3: CASSGHGQGLRANTEAFF; DNA: TGTGCCAGCAGTGGCCACGGGCAGGGGCTGAGGGCGAACACTGAAGCTTTCTTT
size: .; V: TRBV12-3/TRBV12-4; J: TRBJ1-1; D: TRBD1; CDR3: CASSSTIGTGHTEAFF; DNA: TGTGCCAGCAGTTCAACAATCGGGACAGGGCACACTGAAGCTTTCTTT
size: few; V: TRBV14; J: TRBJ2-2; D: .; CDR3: CASSHRDGHYTGELFF; DNA: TGTGCCAGCAGCCACCGGGACGGACATTACACCGGGGAGCTGTTTTTT
size: .; V: TRBV12-3/TRBV12-4; J: TRBJ1-1; D: .; CDR3: CASSLALGRAFF; DNA: TGTGCCAGCAGTTTAGCGCTCGGAAGGGCTTTCTTT
size: .; V: TRBV6-6; J: TRBJ1-4; D: TRBD1; CDR3: CASSYSGGSNEKLFF; DNA: TGTGCCAGCAGTTACTCAGGGGGCTCTAATGAAAAACTGTTTTTT
size: few; V: TRBV28; J: TRBJ1-4; D: .; CDR3: CASSLYCEKLFF; DNA: TGTGCCAGCAGTTTATACTGTGAAAAACTGTTTTTT
size: .; V: TRBV18; J: TRBJ1-2; D: .; CDR3: CASSPQGQQIYGYTF; DNA: TGTGCCAGCTCACCACAAGGACAGCAGATCTATGGCTACACCTTC
size: .; V: TRBV12-3/TRBV12-4; J: TRBJ2-3; D: .; CDR3: CASSGTFPPPASYTQYF; DNA: TGTGCCAGCAGTGGGACTTTCCCCCCTCCGGCCTCGTATACGCAGTATTTT
size: .; V: TRBV25-1; J: TRBJ2-7; D: .; CDR3: CASSESGARIYEQYF; DNA: TGTGCCAGCAGTGAATCGGGGGCTCGGATCTACGAGCAGTACTTC
size: few; V: TRBV9; J: TRBJ2-1; D: .; CDR3: CASSVGSANEQFF; DNA: TGTGCCAGCAGCGTAGGGTCCGCAAATGAGCAGTTCTTC
size: .; V: TRBV18; J: TRBJ1-2; D: TRBD1; CDR3: CASSPGQGSLGRYGYTF; DNA: TGTGCCAGCTCACCGGGACAGGGTAGCCTTGGCCGCTATGGCTACACCTTC
size: few; V: TRBV5-1; J: TRBJ2-3; D: TRBD2; CDR3: CASRPGTSMFNTQYF; DNA: TGCGCCAGCAGACCCGGGACTAGCATGTTCAATACGCAGTATTTT
size: few; V: TRBV15; J: TRBJ2-2; D: .; CDR3: CATSRDVGNTGELFF; DNA: TGTGCCACCAGCAGAGATGTAGGGAACACCGGGGAGCTGTTTTTT
size: .; V: TRBV19; J: TRBJ2-3; D: .; CDR3: CASNQGLTDTQYF; DNA: TGTGCCAGTAATCAGGGTCTAACAGATACGCAGTATTTT
size: many; V: TRBV7-2; J: TRBJ2-1; D: .; CDR3: CASSLERDNEQFF; DNA: TGTGCCAGCAGCTTAGAGAGGGACAATGAGCAGTTCTTC
size: many; V: TRBV28; J: TRBJ2-7; D: TRBD2; CDR3: CASSQWPLTSRAYEQYF; DNA: TGTGCCAGCAGCCAATGGCCCCTGACTAGCAGAGCCTACGAGCAGTACTTC
size: many; V: TRBV7-2; J: TRBJ2-5; D: TRBD2; CDR3: CASSSRTSVVETQYF; DNA: TGTGCCAGCAGCTCCCGGACTAGCGTGGTGGAGACCCAGTACTTC
size: .; V: TRBV5-1; J: TRBJ2-3; D: .; CDR3: CASSLVVLGAADTQYF; DNA: TGCGCCAGCAGCTTGGTTGTGTTGGGGGCGGCAGATACGCAGTATTTT
size: .; V: TRBV7-9; J: TRBJ2-5; D: TRBD1; CDR3: CASSPRDRDLGAETQYF; DNA: TGTGCCAGCAGCCCCCGGGACAGGGACCTTGGGGCAGAGACCCAGTACTTC
size: many; V: TRBV5-1; J: TRBJ1-4; D: TRBD1; CDR3: CASSSGQGGEKLFF; DNA: TGCGCCAGCAGCTCGGGACAGGGAGGGGAAAAACTGTTTTTT
size: few; V: TRBV7-9; J: TRBJ2-1; D: .; CDR3: CASSLHSNNEQFF; DNA: TGTGCCAGCAGCTTACACAGCAACAATGAGCAGTTCTTC
size: few; V: TRBV7-9; J: TRBJ2-3; D: TRBD2; CDR3: CASSPPSGRFDTQYF; DNA: TGTGCCAGCAGCCCCCCCAGCGGGAGGTTTGATACGCAGTATTTT
size: few; V: TRBV3-1; J: TRBJ2-3; D: .; CDR3: CASSRTPPDTQYF; DNA: TGTGCCAGCAGCCGCACCCCCCCAGATACGCAGTATTTT
size: few; V: TRBV12-3/TRBV12-4; J: TRBJ1-5; D: TRBD1; CDR3: CASSQAGTGNQPQHF; DNA: TGTGCCAGCAGCCAAGCAGGGACAGGGAATCAGCCCCAGCATTTT
size: few; V: TRBV3-1; J: TRBJ1-4; D: .; CDR3: CASSLSQGQLFF; DNA: TGTGCCAGCAGCCTGAGTCAGGGACAACTGTTTTTT
size: few; V: TRBV6-2/TRBV6-3; J: TRBJ2-2; D: TRBD2; CDR3: CASRGPLGTSGGNTGELFF; DNA: TGTGCCAGCAGGGGCCCCCTTGGGACTAGCGGGGGGAACACCGGGGAGCTGTTTTTT
size: .; V: TRBV24-1; J: TRBJ2-3; D: .; CDR3: CATSDFWAGPSTDTQYF; DNA: TGTGCCACCAGTGATTTTTGGGCTGGGCCTAGCACAGATACGCAGTATTTT
size: .; V: TRBV14; J: TRBJ1-4; D: .; CDR3: CASSVIAGWEKLFF; DNA: TGTGCCAGCAGCGTTATCGCGGGCTGGGAAAAACTGTTTTTT